These T cell receptor beta chains were read from a single sample in a study of cytomegalovirus exposure and HLA in healthy donors. Profiling relied on immunoSEQ multiplex PCR, and the TCRdb table lists in-frame clones only, not all of them. The sample contains 85,000 to 130,000 clones, roughly 75% of which appear only once. The sequenced material came from PBMCs. These receptor sequences come from a woman aged 40 to 50 in good health and CMV-seronegative. CDR3s include the opening cysteine and the closing phenylalanine or tryptophan. D genes are given only for firm matches. Rows may omit the clone size; those that give it use once, few, many or a size class.

CDR3aa,CDR3nt,v_gene,abundance,d_gene,j_gene
CASSATRIGEKLFF,TGTGCCAGCAGCGCCACCCGGATCGGGGAAAAACTGTTTTTT,TRBV7-9,once,.,TRBJ1-4
CASSFGGSYEQYF,TGTGCCAGCAGCTTCGGCGGTTCCTACGAGCAGTACTTC,TRBV7-9,.,.,TRBJ2-7
CASSLLGFQDSYNEQFF,TGTGCCAGCAGTTTATTAGGTTTCCAGGATTCCTACAATGAGCAGTTCTTC,TRBV27,.,.,TRBJ2-1
CASSIGIPSGKLSEQFF,TGTGCCAGTAGTATCGGAATACCTAGCGGGAAGTTGAGTGAGCAGTTCTTC,TRBV19,.,TRBD2,TRBJ2-1
CASSIRTSGVLRNYGYTF,TGTGCCAGCAGCATTCGGACCTCGGGGGTTCTGAGGAACTATGGCTACACCTTC,TRBV7-2,.,.,TRBJ1-2
CASSLLRQGMSGSGYTF,TGTGCCAGCAGTTTATTAAGACAGGGCATGTCGGGCTCTGGCTACACCTTC,TRBV28,.,TRBD1,TRBJ1-2
CASSFGLEQFF,TGCGCCAGCAGCTTCGGACTGGAGCAGTTCTTC,TRBV5-1,.,.,TRBJ2-1
CATSRGPGLAKNEQFF,TGTGCCACCAGCAGAGGACCGGGACTAGCGAAGAATGAGCAGTTCTTC,TRBV15,.,TRBD2,TRBJ2-1
CASSQDPGGEDTGELFF,TGCGCCAGCAGCCAAGATCCAGGGGGCGAGGACACCGGGGAGCTGTTTTTT,TRBV4-3,.,TRBD1,TRBJ2-2
CASSLGTRGTAFF,TGTGCCAGCAGCTTGGGGACTCGGGGGACAGCTTTCTTT,TRBV5-6,.,.,TRBJ1-1
CASSPAAGAPFYNEQFF,TGTGCCAGCAGTCCCGCGGCGGGAGCCCCTTTTTACAATGAGCAGTTCTTC,TRBV28,.,TRBD2,TRBJ2-1
CASSLGQGQLGGYTF,TGTGCCAGCAGCTTGGGCCAGGGGCAGTTGGGGGGCTACACCTTC,TRBV7-9,.,.,TRBJ1-2
CASSLDPRGVSLSNQPQHF,TGTGCCAGCAGCTTAGACCCCAGAGGAGTCTCACTTAGCAATCAGCCCCAGCATTTT,TRBV7-8,.,.,TRBJ1-5
CASSLDLGTYSYEQYF,TGTGCCAGCAGCTTGGATCTCGGGACTTATTCCTACGAGCAGTACTTC,TRBV5-6,.,.,TRBJ2-7
CASSQERRAGGAETQYF,TGCGCCAGCAGCCAAGAAAGGAGAGCGGGGGGGGCAGAGACCCAGTACTTC,TRBV4-3,.,TRBD2,TRBJ2-5
CASSLPQGSGNTIYF,TGTGCCAGCAGTTTACCCCAGGGTTCTGGAAACACCATATATTTT,TRBV28,.,.,TRBJ1-3
CASSTFRSRVKFF,TGCGCCAGCAGCACTTTCCGATCGAGAGTCAAGTTCTTC,TRBV4-3,.,.,TRBJ2-1
CASSRLAGRRELFF,TGTGCCAGCAGTCGACTAGCGGGACGGAGGGAGCTGTTTTTT,TRBV6-5,.,TRBD2,TRBJ2-2
CSVNVGTGEAFF,TGCAGCGTCAATGTCGGGACAGGTGAAGCTTTCTTT,TRBV29-1,few,TRBD1,TRBJ1-1
CASSLGFGVKETQYF,TGTGCCAGCAGCTTAGGGTTTGGAGTGAAAGAGACCCAGTACTTC,TRBV7-2,.,.,TRBJ2-5
CASSDPIPDGLEAFF,TGTGCCAGCAGTGACCCTATTCCGGACGGACTTGAAGCTTTCTTT,TRBV2,few,.,TRBJ1-1
CASSLGLAGAYEQYF,TGTGCCAGCAGTTTAGGACTAGCGGGAGCGTACGAGCAGTACTTC,TRBV28,once,TRBD2,TRBJ2-7
CASSLSGRNEQFF,TGTGCCAGCAGTCTTAGCGGGAGAAACGAGCAGTTCTTC,TRBV7-6,.,TRBD2,TRBJ2-1
CASSLDSSMNTEAFF,TGTGCCAGCAGCCTGGACAGCAGCATGAACACTGAAGCTTTCTTT,TRBV11-2,.,.,TRBJ1-1
CASGGGIYNEQFF,TGTGCCAGCGGCGGCGGCATCTACAATGAGCAGTTCTTC,TRBV27,.,.,TRBJ2-1
CASSPLTGGSNEQFF,TGTGCCAGCAGTCCCTTAACGGGAGGAAGCAATGAGCAGTTCTTC,TRBV6-5,.,TRBD2,TRBJ2-1
CASSALAGVRAEQYF,TGTGCCAGCAGTGCTCTAGCGGGAGTTCGCGCCGAGCAGTACTTC,TRBV6-6,.,TRBD2,TRBJ2-7
CASSLRPGGVIGNEQFF,TGTGCCAGTAGTTTACGACCGGGCGGGGTAATTGGTAATGAGCAGTTCTTC,TRBV19,.,.,TRBJ2-1
CASSRLGQGSNTEAFF,TGTGCCAGCAGCCGCCTAGGACAGGGGTCGAACACTGAAGCTTTCTTT,TRBV5-4,.,TRBD1,TRBJ1-1
CASSFGRSTDTQYF,TGTGCCAGCAGCTTCGGTCGGAGCACAGATACGCAGTATTTT,TRBV7-2,once,.,TRBJ2-3
CASISSGSRSTQYF,TGTGCCAGTATCTCTAGCGGGAGTAGGAGTACGCAGTATTTT,TRBV19,.,TRBD2,TRBJ2-3
CASSLSRGGGSNQPQHF,TGTGCCAGCAGCTTGTCTCGGGGGGGAGGCAGCAATCAGCCCCAGCATTTT,TRBV5-4,.,.,TRBJ1-5
CASSLGAGAETQYF,TGTGCCAGCAGCTTAGGGGCAGGGGCAGAGACCCAGTACTTC,TRBV7-2,.,.,TRBJ2-5
CAITSESYEQYF,TGTGCCATCACTAGCGAGTCCTACGAGCAGTACTTC,TRBV2,.,TRBD2,TRBJ2-7
CASSARMGLNYGYTF,TGCGCCAGCAGCGCCAGGATGGGCCTTAACTATGGCTACACCTTC,TRBV5-1,.,.,TRBJ1-2
CASSFRDSSYEQYF,TGTGCCAGCAGCTTCCGGGACAGCTCCTACGAGCAGTACTTC,TRBV7-9,.,TRBD1,TRBJ2-7
CASSYRESGDTQYF,TGTGCCAGCAGTTACAGGGAGTCGGGAGATACGCAGTATTTT,TRBV6-5,.,.,TRBJ2-3
CASSGHPGPQETQYF,TGCGCCAGCAGTGGACACCCTGGGCCGCAAGAGACCCAGTACTTC,TRBV10-2,.,.,TRBJ2-5
CAIYSHRDNTDTQYF,TGTGCCATCTACTCGCACCGGGACAATACAGATACGCAGTATTTT,TRBV7-8,once,.,TRBJ2-3
CASSLQGEAFF,TGTGCCAGCAGTTTGCAGGGTGAAGCTTTCTTT,TRBV28,.,.,TRBJ1-1
CASSPRTAYSPLHF,TGTGCCAGTAGTCCCCGGACAGCTTATTCACCCCTCCACTTT,TRBV19,.,.,TRBJ1-6
CASSRYRELFF,TGTGCCAGCAGCAGATACAGAGAGCTGTTTTTT,TRBV7-2,.,.,TRBJ2-2
CASSGRVAYEQYF,TGTGCCAGTAGTGGCAGGGTTGCCTACGAGCAGTACTTC,TRBV19,.,.,TRBJ2-7
CASSPPSRDRVEWRHQPQHF,TGTGCCAGCAGCCCTCCCAGCCGGGACAGGGTAGAATGGAGGCATCAGCCCCAGCATTTT,TRBV28,.,TRBD1,TRBJ1-5
CASRLAGGVLEGYTF,TGTGCCAGCAGACTCGCCGGGGGGGTCTTGGAGGGCTACACCTTC,TRBV6-5,.,.,TRBJ1-2
CASSLGGGTEAFF,TGTGCCAGCAGCTTAGGGGGGGGTACTGAAGCTTTCTTT,TRBV7-8,.,.,TRBJ1-1
CASIRSSEAFF,TGTGCCAGCATCCGATCCAGTGAAGCTTTCTTT,TRBV28,.,.,TRBJ1-1
CAWSGTSGFSYNEQFF,TGTGCCTGGAGTGGTACTAGCGGGTTTTCCTACAATGAGCAGTTCTTC,TRBV30,.,TRBD2,TRBJ2-1